One sample yielded the 15 T cell receptor beta chains listed below, sequenced in a study of early stage breast cancer tumors. Here immunoSEQ multiplex PCR was the method, and the copy in TCRdb shows in-frame clones only, minus some. The profile shows 25,000 to 30,000 clones, 80% of them singletons. What was sequenced was blood. All receptors come from a person aged 55-75 years with breast cancer.

The chain employs TRBV6-1 and TRBJ1-2, with D uncertain. The CDR3 length is 14 residues. V was shortened by 1 base and J by 6 bases, with 12 bases between the two germline ends. Germline V lookup: CDR1 MNHNS, CDR2 SASEGT. CDR3 in amino acids: CASSEGTHGHGYTF. The CDR3 nucleotides read TGTGCCAGCAGTGAAGGGACTCACGGTCATGGCTACACCTTC.

This clone was found a few times. The V and J genes are TRBV27 and TRBJ2-7, with 7 nucleotides matching TRBD2. The CDR3 sequence is 14 residues long. V lost 6 bases, J lost 5 bases, and 10 bases stayed unmatched. Germline CDR1 reads MNHEY; CDR2 reads SMNVEV (reference sequence). The CDR3 region is CASSPFVGGDEQYF. Here the CDR3 DNA reads TGTGCCAGCAGCCCCTTTGTGGGAGGGGACGAGCAGTACTTC.

The rearrangement links TRBV30 to TRBJ1-4; 8 bases are a match to TRBD1. Germline V gene lookup returns CDR1 GTSNPN and CDR2 SVGIG (reference sequence). This CDR3 region has 13 residues. Trimming cost V 2 bases and J 5 bases; bases outside gene matches: 1. The CDR3 spells CAWSQGANEKLFF. CDR3 nucleotide sequence: TGTGCCTGGAGTCAGGGGGCGAATGAAAAACTGTTTTTT.

The chain uses TRBV19 and TRBJ1-5; a possible D gene is TRBD1 (5 bases). The CDR3 is made up of 15 amino acids. Germline V gives CDR1 LNHDA, CDR2 SQIVND (reference sequence). V lost 0 bases to trimming and J lost 2 bases, with 8 bases between them. This chain's CDR3 is CASSIEGGGNQPQHF. The CDR3 bases are TGTGCCAGTAGTATAGAGGGGGGTGGCAATCAGCCCCAGCATTTT. The whole variable domain, remainder taken from reference TRBV19 and TRBJ1-5, is DGGITQSPKYLFRKEGQNVTLSCEQNLNHDAMYWYRQDPGQGLRLIYYSQIVNDFQKGDIAEGYSVSREKKESFPLTVTSAQKNPTAFYLCASSIEGGGNQPQHFGDGTRLSIL.

The chain employs TRBV15 and TRBJ1-1; tentatively, D is TRBD1 (5 bases). The CDR3 is 14 residues long. Trimming removed 4 bases from V and 5 bases from J, with 14 bases in between. Germline CDR1 is LNHNV and CDR2 is YYDKDF (reference sequence). CDR3 region: CATSILRGGTEAFF. The CDR3 DNA reads TGTGCCACCAGCATCTTAAGGGGAGGGACTGAAGCTTTCTTT.

This clone was counted a few times. The chain uses TRBV30 and TRBJ2-1, with D perhaps TRBD1 (5 bases). V was cut by 2 bases and J by 9 bases, with 11 bases left in between. Germline loops: CDR1 GTSNPN, CDR2 SVGIG (reference sequence). The CDR3 consists of 12 residues. The CDR3 region has the DNA TGTGCCTGGAGTTCTTTAGGGGTTGAGCAGTTCTTC. It codes for CAWSSLGVEQFF.

In this sample, this clone turned up once. This chain uses TRBV10-1 with TRBJ2-7; D not resolved. The CDR3 covers 13 residues. The V gene's germline CDR1 is WNHNN and CDR2 SYGVQD (reference sequence). V gave up 8 bases and J gave up 5 bases, with 16 bases separating them. CDR3 in DNA: TGCGCCAGCGCTCCGGGTCCTTTAGACGAGCAGTACTTC. Its protein is CASAPGPLDEQYF.

The chain couples TRBV4-3 to TRBJ2-1; the D is unclear. Germline values: CDR1 LGHNA, CDR2 YSLEER. The CDR3 runs 18 residues. Between the trimmed V and J ends, which lost 2 bases and 0 bases, there was a span of 17 bases. The CDR3 region is CASSQFLSAPSSYNEQFF. In DNA form, the CDR3 reads TGCGCCAGCAGCCAATTCCTAAGCGCGCCGAGCTCCTACAATGAGCAGTTCTTC.

The chain has TRBV29-1 and TRBJ2-7; D is possibly TRBD1 (7 bases). Germline V gene lookup returns CDR1 SQVTM and CDR2 ANQGSEA. This CDR3 is built from 14 residues. V was cut by 4 bases and J by 2 bases, with 15 bases left in between. CDR3 coding DNA: TGCAGCGTTGGGTCAGGGGGGCCCACCTACGAGCAGTACTTC. Translation: CSVGSGGPTYEQYF.

V gene TRBV6-6 combines with J gene TRBJ2-7, with TRBD1 identical over 7 bases. V dropped 5 bases and J dropped 6; count of bases not matched to a gene: 10. The germline gives CDR1 MNHNY, CDR2 SVGAGI (reference sequence). There are 14 residues in the CDR3. The CDR3 nucleotides read TGTGCCAGCAGTATCGGGACAGCTAGTCCCGAGCAGTACTTC. Protein product: CASSIGTASPEQYF.

The CDR3 loop is CASSKRPGLAYEQYF. DNA of the CDR3: TGTGCCAGCAGCAAACGTCCGGGACTAGCCTACGAGCAGTACTTC. This chain connects TRBV9 to TRBJ2-7; 8 bases fit TRBD2. CDR1 is SGDLS and CDR2 is YYNGEE in the germline V gene. The CDR3 consists of 15 residues. After removal of 4 bases from V and 2 bases from J, the junction contained 8 bases not matched to a gene.

This chain joins TRBV27 and TRBJ2-4, with D possibly matching TRBD2 (8 bases). Germline assignment: CDR1 MNHEY and CDR2 SMNVEV (reference sequence). The CDR3 length is 19 residues. The ends were cut back, 6 bases at V and 5 bases at J, with 29 bases in the middle. DNA for the CDR3: TGTGCCAGCAGGAGCCAGACAGGGTATCATAGCGGGACGGAAAACATTCAGTACTTC. It encodes CASRSQTGYHSGTENIQYF.

The chain uses TRBV10-3 and TRBJ2-1, with 9 nucleotides matching TRBD2. The junction had 12 bases not matched to a gene; V was cut back by 9 bases and J by 6 bases. The germline V gene has CDR1 ENHRY and CDR2 SYGVKD. The CDR3 loop spans 15 amino acids. In nucleotides, the CDR3 is TGTGCCATAGGGGCGGCGGGAGGGCCCCGCAATGAGCAGTTCTTC. This translates into CAIGAAGGPRNEQFF.

The count of this clone is one. The chain joins TRBV7-9 to TRBJ2-7, with D uncertain. The CDR3 length is 14 residues. The V gene lost 5 bases and the J gene lost 1 base, with 12 bases spanning the gap. Germline V gives CDR1 SEHNR, CDR2 FQNEAQ (reference sequence). CDR3 nucleotides: TGTGCCAGCAGCAATTCGGGTCTTTCCTACGAGCAGTACTTC. It translates to CASSNSGLSYEQYF.

The V gene is TRBV30, the J gene TRBJ1-5; 7 positions agree with TRBD1. The CDR3 covers 14 residues. The ends lost 2 bases at V and 2 bases at J; junction bases unmatched: 3. CDR1 is GTSNPN and CDR2 is SVGIG in the germline V gene (reference sequence). The CDR3 is CAWSPGQGNQPQHF. In DNA form, the CDR3 reads TGTGCCTGGAGTCCAGGACAGGGCAATCAGCCCCAGCATTTT.